Below, one T cell receptor beta chain is given with its context. No antigen is known for it. Base quality data are lacking; no much larger clone is found one base away. The germline V gene supplies CDR1 SGHVS and CDR2 FQNEAQ. Counted from cysteine to phenylalanine, this CDR3 has 16 amino acids. The CDR3 DNA has 48 bases and is translated from base 1. V is pared back by 5 bases and J by 2 bases, with 19 bases lying between the germline termini. This sample was included in a study of CD8+ T cells in alopecia areata (dated by TCRdb to about 2018). Describing the broader study: Treated patients were enrolled in an open-label pilot trial of oral tofacitinib, 5 to 10 mg twice daily, for moderate-to-severe alopecia areata. Patients received tofacitinib for 6 to 18 months and were then followed off drug for 6 months to check for delayed response and recurrence. Human TCRbeta sequencing covered scalp tissue and sorted CD4+ and CD8+ peripheral blood T cells from patchy and totalis/universalis alopecia areata patients and healthy controls. In both human patients and the C3H/HeJ mouse model, the study applied high-throughput TCRbeta sequencing to look at T cell clonal expansion in alopecia areata. Clonality in the scalp was compared among normal scalp (n=4), patchy alopecia areata scalp (n=8), and alopecia totalis/universalis scalp (n=8). RNA was obtained with the PAXgene miRNA kit for fixed scalp, the miRNeasy kit for PBMCs, and the RNeasy kit for mouse skin. Patients on tofacitinib were biopsied at baseline and after 4 and 24 weeks of treatment, and several of the patients also had a later scalp biopsy. TCRbeta CDR3 regions were amplified by immunoSEQ multiplex PCR using 35 Vbeta forward and 13 Jbeta reverse primers. On the study overall, not on this receptor specifically: Unlike mouse skin, where gammadelta T cells dominate, normal human skin contains resident alphabeta T cells that get sequenced too, which complicates analysis of the scalp TCR repertoire. Shared TCR sequences between patients were less evident than in mice, which may be partly attributable to HLA diversity in the patient population. Higher clonality and more expanded CD8+ clones were observed in lesional scalp than in normal scalp, particularly in alopecia totalis/universalis, a finding suggestive of antigenic drive.

Receptors were amplified or captured by the immunoSEQ multiplex PCR assay. For TCR sequencing, RNA was extracted from every sample and reverse transcribed into cDNA to serve as template. SuperScript III was used to make first-strand cDNA, primed with a 2:1 mix of oligo-dT and random hexamers. A synthetic immune receptor repertoire was used to gauge amplification bias, and whatever bias remained was removed computationally. As for how the authors treated the data: Raw reads were preprocessed for error removal, and CDR3 was defined according to IMGT conventions as running from the conserved cysteine to phenylalanine. To get clonality, Shannon entropy was normalized by log2 of the number of productive unique TCRs and the result was subtracted from 1. Whether each scalp clone was CD4 or CD8 was inferred by checking scalp TCRbeta sequences against the CD4 and CD8 repertoires from sorted blood. TCRdb obtained this table from immuneACCESS and retained in-frame rearrangements with V and J assigned. These tables miss some clones; where compared with another copy, unresolved V genes account for less than half of the shortfall, and the remainder is unexplained. V and J calls and clone size are those listed in that table; D and trimming were worked out from the DNA. For this sample there are around 61,000 clones; approximately 46% appear just once. Together, the top ten hold about 15% of the sample.

The time point label, read with the paper, signifies: baseline before oral tofacitinib. Lesional scalp punch biopsies and peripheral blood were obtained from alopecia areata patients. After PBMCs were isolated by density centrifugation and stained for CD3, CD4 and CD8, a FACSAria was used to sort CD4+ and CD8+ T cells. The receptor's source is a human donor with alopecia areata. The rearrangement joined TRBV7-8 to TRBJ2-7, with the D segment identity uncertain. The sample consisted of CD8+ T cells sorted from blood, taken at week 0. The CDR3 protein is CASSPRLAELPYEQYF. The bases read TGTGCCAGCAGCCCTCGACTTGCGGAACTCCCCTACGAGCAGTACTTC.